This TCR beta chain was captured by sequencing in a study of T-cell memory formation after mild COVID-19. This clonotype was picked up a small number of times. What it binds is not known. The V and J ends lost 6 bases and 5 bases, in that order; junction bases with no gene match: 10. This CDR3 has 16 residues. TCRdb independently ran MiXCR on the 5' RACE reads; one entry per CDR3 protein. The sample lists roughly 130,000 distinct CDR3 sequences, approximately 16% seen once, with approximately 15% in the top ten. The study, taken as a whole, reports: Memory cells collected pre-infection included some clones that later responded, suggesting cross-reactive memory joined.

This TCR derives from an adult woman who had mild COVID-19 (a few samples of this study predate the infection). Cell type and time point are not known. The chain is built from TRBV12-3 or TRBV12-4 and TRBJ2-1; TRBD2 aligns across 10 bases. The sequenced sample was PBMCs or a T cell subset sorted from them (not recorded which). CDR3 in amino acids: CASSSSRTSGHNEQFF. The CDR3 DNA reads TGTGCCAGCAGCTCGTCCAGGACTAGCGGACACAATGAGCAGTTCTTC.